The rows below give T cell receptor beta chains drawn from one sample of a study of regulatory T cells in long-lasting Graves disease. TCRdb reanalysed the multiplex PCR reads using MiXCR and keeps one entry per CDR3 protein. Counted here are about 400,000 distinct CDR3 sequences, roughly 16% occurring once; the ten biggest clones make up roughly 20%. The specimen was peripheral blood mononuclear cells (PBMCs), collected at new diagnosis, from a patient treated with antithyroid drugs. The receptors shown here come from a female donor with Graves disease. Both conserved end residues are part of each CDR3. D genes are given only for firm matches. Some rows have no size entry. The others give once, few or many, or a class for an expanded clone.

d_call: -; clone_size: -; v_call: TRBV20-1; j_call: TRBJ1-1; cdr3_aa: CSAIRPGVASQGEAFF; cdr3_nt: TGCAGTGCTATACGACCGGGAGTGGCTTCTCAAGGTGAAGCTTTCTTT
d_call: TRBD2; clone_size: many; v_call: TRBV28; j_call: TRBJ2-1; cdr3_aa: CASSLPEVLAGGINEQFF; cdr3_nt: TGTGCCAGCAGCCTCCCGGAGGTGCTAGCGGGAGGGATTAATGAGCAGTTCTTC
d_call: -; clone_size: many; v_call: TRBV27; j_call: TRBJ2-1; cdr3_aa: CATTRVNEQFF; cdr3_nt: TGTGCCACCACGCGGGTCAATGAGCAGTTCTTC
d_call: -; clone_size: -; v_call: TRBV10-3; j_call: TRBJ1-5; cdr3_aa: CAISSTDNQPQHF; cdr3_nt: TGTGCCATCAGCTCGACAGACAATCAGCCCCAGCATTTT
d_call: -; clone_size: many; v_call: TRBV9; j_call: TRBJ1-2; cdr3_aa: CASTGRHYGYTF; cdr3_nt: TGTGCCAGCACCGGACGTCATTATGGCTACACCTTC
d_call: -; clone_size: many; v_call: TRBV6-1; j_call: TRBJ1-2; cdr3_aa: CASSQEGNWGRLGYTF; cdr3_nt: TGTGCCAGCAGTCAAGAGGGGAACTGGGGGCGTCTTGGCTACACCTTC
d_call: -; clone_size: many; v_call: TRBV5-1; j_call: TRBJ2-3; cdr3_aa: CASSSLGDTQYF; cdr3_nt: TGTGCCAGCAGCTCATTAGGGGATACGCAGTATTTT
d_call: TRBD2; clone_size: -; v_call: TRBV12-3/TRBV12-4; j_call: TRBJ2-7; cdr3_aa: CASTLSGRAYEQYF; cdr3_nt: TGTGCCAGCACGCTTAGCGGGAGGGCCTACGAGCAGTACTTC
d_call: TRBD1; clone_size: -; v_call: TRBV7-9; j_call: TRBJ1-2; cdr3_aa: CASSLARGPNYGYTF; cdr3_nt: TGTGCCAGCAGCTTAGCCAGGGGGCCTAACTATGGCTACACCTTC
d_call: -; clone_size: many; v_call: TRBV4-3; j_call: TRBJ2-7; cdr3_aa: CASSQGSNSYEQYF; cdr3_nt: TGTGCCAGCAGCCAGGGATCGAACTCCTACGAGCAGTACTTC
d_call: TRBD2; clone_size: many; v_call: TRBV27; j_call: TRBJ2-7; cdr3_aa: CASSATGSSGFYEQYF; cdr3_nt: TGTGCCAGCAGTGCAACCGGTTCTAGCGGATTTTACGAGCAGTACTTC
d_call: TRBD2; clone_size: many; v_call: TRBV9; j_call: TRBJ2-7; cdr3_aa: CASSVGETSGSHEQYF; cdr3_nt: TGTGCCAGCAGCGTAGGAGAAACTAGCGGGAGTCACGAGCAGTACTTC
d_call: -; clone_size: many; v_call: TRBV15; j_call: TRBJ1-5; cdr3_aa: CATSRDKWGRANQPQHF; cdr3_nt: TGTGCCACCAGCAGAGATAAATGGGGGAGAGCAAATCAGCCCCAGCATTTT
d_call: -; clone_size: -; v_call: TRBV9; j_call: TRBJ2-4; cdr3_aa: CASSVGGVKGFNIQYF; cdr3_nt: TGTGCCAGCAGCGTAGGTGGGGTAAAAGGGTTTAACATTCAGTACTTC
d_call: TRBD2; clone_size: many; v_call: TRBV15; j_call: TRBJ2-2; cdr3_aa: CATSRDKGGTRNTGELFF; cdr3_nt: TGTGCCACCAGCAGAGATAAGGGAGGGACCCGTAACACCGGGGAGCTGTTTTTT
d_call: TRBD2; clone_size: -; v_call: TRBV29-1; j_call: TRBJ2-1; cdr3_aa: CSVESLAGLYNEQFF; cdr3_nt: TGCAGCGTTGAAAGTCTAGCGGGACTTTACAATGAGCAGTTCTTC
d_call: TRBD1; clone_size: many; v_call: TRBV27; j_call: TRBJ2-2; cdr3_aa: CASSTNRDRATNTGELFF; cdr3_nt: TGTGCCAGCAGCACTAACCGGGACAGGGCTACCAACACCGGGGAGCTGTTTTTT
d_call: -; clone_size: many; v_call: TRBV12-3/TRBV12-4; j_call: TRBJ1-5; cdr3_aa: CASSAGRHIVGNQPQHF; cdr3_nt: TGTGCCAGCAGTGCGGGCAGACATATAGTCGGCAATCAGCCCCAGCATTTT
d_call: TRBD1; clone_size: once; v_call: TRBV11-2; j_call: TRBJ1-4; cdr3_aa: CASSLTGNQNEKLFF; cdr3_nt: TGTGCCAGCAGCCTGACAGGGAATCAAAATGAAAAACTGTTTTTT
d_call: -; clone_size: many; v_call: TRBV6-2/TRBV6-3; j_call: TRBJ1-1; cdr3_aa: CASSYSGTRLNTEAFF; cdr3_nt: TGTGCCAGCAGTTACTCCGGGACACGGTTGAACACTGAAGCTTTCTTT
d_call: -; clone_size: many; v_call: TRBV18; j_call: TRBJ1-1; cdr3_aa: CASSPPGQEAFF; cdr3_nt: TGTGCCAGCTCACCACCGGGACAAGAAGCTTTCTTT